The 20 T cell receptor beta chains given below trace back to one sample, sequenced in a study of cytotoxic CD8 clonotypes in ibrutinib-treated CLL. The data were produced by immunoSEQ multiplex PCR, yet TCRdb's version contains in-frame clones alone and is incomplete. This sample has 190,000 or so clones; approximately 68% occur once, and the top ten carry roughly an eighth. The material sequenced was PBMCs, taken after 24 months of ibrutinib treatment. The source is a human donor with chronic lymphocytic leukemia.

The V call is TRBV9, the J call TRBJ2-3; 12 nucleotides agree with TRBD2. J was trimmed by 3 bases and V by 3 bases; bases with no gene match: 2. The CDR3 loop spans 15 amino acids. Germline V gene sequence: CDR1 SGDLS, CDR2 YYNGEE. Written as DNA, the CDR3 is TGTGCCAGCAGCGGAACTAGCGGGAGGACAGATACGCAGTATTTT. This encodes CASSGTSGRTDTQYF.

The chain combines TRBV2 with TRBJ2-1; D gene ambiguous. CDR3 length equals 13 residues. Between the trimmed V and J ends, which lost 7 bases and 0 bases, there was a span of 7 bases. CDR1 and CDR2 (germline): SNHLY, FYNNEI. This chain's CDR3 is CASKGISYNEQFF. As DNA, the CDR3 is TGTGCCAGCAAAGGGATCTCCTACAATGAGCAGTTCTTC.

In its sample, this clone was seen a few times. The chain carries TRBV4-2 and TRBJ1-1; D gene ambiguous. V was clipped by 0 bases and J by 3 bases, with 14 bases between them. This CDR3 comprises 16 residues. Per germline, CDR1 LGHNA and CDR2 YNFKEQ. Here the CDR3 reads CASSQDRVWSDTEAFF. Here the CDR3 DNA reads TGTGCCAGCAGCCAAGATCGGGTGTGGTCAGACACTGAAGCTTTCTTT.

The chain combines TRBV7-2 with TRBJ2-1, with 10 bases that match TRBD2. The CDR3 is made up of 14 amino acids. CDR1 is SGHTA and CDR2 is FQGNSA in the germline V gene. Trimming took 2 bases from V and 12 from J; bases not matched to a gene: 7. This CDR3 reads CASSLLSSGRGQFF. The CDR3 DNA reads TGTGCCAGCAGCTTATTGTCTAGCGGGAGAGGGCAGTTCTTC.

The chain combines TRBV6-5 with TRBJ1-4, with 7 nucleotides matching TRBD1. V shed 6 bases and J 7 bases; nucleotides not matched to a gene: 8. Germline CDR1 MNHEY, CDR2 SVGAGI. The CDR3 totals 14 residues. This CDR3 reads CASSRQGIGEKLFF. The CDR3 DNA sequence: TGTGCCAGCAGCCGACAGGGTATTGGTGAAAAACTGTTTTTT.

The genes are TRBV7-2 and TRBJ2-7, with D perhaps TRBD1 (5 bases). The CDR3 is made up of 16 amino acids. Trimming left V 5 bases short and J 6 bases short, with 23 bases between. Per germline, CDR1 SGHTA and CDR2 FQGNSA. CDR3 bases: TGTGCCAGCAGCCCTTGGGGCGGACAACCGAGGAGCGAGCAGTACTTC. Amino acids: CASSPWGGQPRSEQYF.

V usage is TRBV30 and J usage is TRBJ1-1; D remains unclear. Trimming took 5 bases from V and 1 from J, leaving 11 bases between them. The CDR3 contains 13 residues. From germline, CDR1 is GTSNPN and CDR2 SVGIG (reference sequence). Here the CDR3 reads CAWYLRRNTEAFF. The CDR3 DNA sequence: TGTGCCTGGTACCTAAGGCGGAACACTGAAGCTTTCTTT. The whole variable domain, remainder taken from reference TRBV30 and TRBJ1-1, is SQTIHQWPATLVQPVGSPLSLECTVEGTSNPNLYWYRQAAGRGLQLLFYSVGIGQISSEVPQNLSASRPQDRQFILSSKKLLLSDSGFYLCAWYLRRNTEAFFGQGTRLTVV.

The chain uses TRBV7-6 and TRBJ2-3; D uncertain. With 5 bases removed from V and 4 bases from J, the gap between germline ends came to 10 bases. From germline, CDR1 is SGHVS and CDR2 FNYEAQ. The CDR3 totals 13 residues. This chain's CDR3 is CASSPQTSDTQYF. The CDR3 DNA reads as TGTGCCAGCAGCCCCCAGACCTCAGATACGCAGTATTTT.

V is TRBV11-2 and J is TRBJ1-1; TRBD1 is a possible D gene (5 bases). Germline lookup yields CDR1 SGHAT and CDR2 FQNNGV. The CDR3 has 13 amino acids. Trimming removed 3 bases from V and 7 bases from J, with 12 bases in between. The CDR3 loop is CASSFSSRVEAFF. The DNA for the CDR3 is TGTGCCAGCAGCTTTTCTTCCAGGGTTGAAGCTTTCTTT.

This clone came up a few times. V gene TRBV27 combines with J gene TRBJ1-2, with a possible D match to TRBD1 (6 bases). The CDR3 has 13 amino acids. Between the trimmed V and J ends, which lost 7 bases and 4 bases, there was a span of 13 bases. Germline assignment: CDR1 MNHEY and CDR2 SMNVEV (reference sequence). The CDR3 region is CASNETGPYGYTF. Here the CDR3 DNA reads TGTGCCAGCAATGAGACAGGACCCTATGGCTACACCTTC.

V usage is TRBV4-2 and J usage is TRBJ1-4; a weak D match, TRBD1 (5 bases). Trimming shortened V by 7 bases and J by 8 bases, and 17 bases separated the two germline ends. The germline V gene encodes CDR1 LGHNA and CDR2 YNFKEQ. This CDR3 is built from 14 residues. The chain's CDR3 is CASTSGPVEEKLFF. The CDR3 DNA reads TGTGCCAGCACGTCGGGACCCGTGGAAGAAAAACTGTTTTTT.

V usage is TRBV4-2 and J usage is TRBJ1-5; 8 nucleotides match TRBD1. This CDR3 has 17 residues. Unmatched junction bases numbered 12, after V lost 1 base and J lost 7 bases. Per the germline V gene, CDR1 is LGHNA and CDR2 is YNFKEQ. CDR3 in DNA: TGTGCCAGCAGCCAAGGAGAAGGGGACAGGTCCGGCCAGCCCCAGCATTTT. Translated: CASSQGEGDRSGQPQHF.

V gene TRBV28 combines with J gene TRBJ2-3; perhaps TRBD2 as D (7 bases). Germline values: CDR1 MDHEN, CDR2 SYDVKM. Trimming removed 3 bases from V and 2 bases from J, with 15 bases in between. This CDR3 spans 16 amino acids. CDR3 bases: TGTGCCAGCAGTTTTTCGACGGGGGGCGACACAGATACGCAGTATTTT. It translates to CASSFSTGGDTDTQYF.

This chain links TRBV25-1 with TRBJ2-7; TRBD1 or TRBD2 may be the D gene (5 bases each). Germline V gene data show CDR1 as MGHDK and CDR2 as SYGVNS. The CDR3 loop spans 12 amino acids. The CDR3 spells CAPPGPHYEQYF. For the CDR3, the DNA is TGTGCGCCGCCGGGGCCTCACTACGAGCAGTACTTC.

This clone has a handful of counts. The genes are TRBV7-3 and TRBJ2-1, with no clear D. The CDR3 length is 14 residues. Germline V CDR1 and CDR2: SGHTA, FQGTGA. V lost 5 bases and J lost 9, with 17 bases in between. CDR3 sequence reads: CASSDLGWVSEQFF. The CDR3 DNA sequence: TGTGCCAGCAGCGATTTAGGGTGGGTCAGTGAGCAGTTCTTC.

This rearrangement joins TRBV6-1 to TRBJ1-5; TRBD1 aligns across 8 bases. The J segment lost 5 bases and the V segment lost 5 bases, leaving 8 bases of the junction unmatched. The germline gives CDR1 MNHNS, CDR2 SASEGT. The CDR3 runs to 15 residues. CDR3 amino acids: CASSRTGQGYQPQHF. The CDR3 DNA is TGTGCCAGCAGTCGAACCGGACAGGGTTATCAGCCCCAGCATTTT.

The chain combines TRBV7-9 with TRBJ2-1; 7 nucleotides agree with TRBD2. The CDR3 extends over 17 amino acids. The V gene end was trimmed by 5 bases and the J gene end by 3 bases; junction bases not matched to a gene: 13. Germline-derived CDR1 and CDR2 are SEHNR and FQNEAQ (reference sequence). The CDR3 region has the DNA TGTGCCAGCAGCGACCTGACTAGCCACATAATCTACAATGAGCAGTTCTTC. This codes for CASSDLTSHIIYNEQFF.

A single count supports this clone. The chain recombines TRBV6-6 with TRBJ1-2; perhaps TRBD1 as D (6 bases). CDR3 length: 15 amino acids. Germline CDR1 MNHNY, CDR2 SVGAGI (reference sequence). The V end was cut by 6 bases, the J end by 4 bases, with 18 bases between. The CDR3 loop is CASSKGQPKTYGYTF. In nucleotides, the CDR3 is TGTGCCAGCAGCAAGGGACAACCGAAAACCTATGGCTACACCTTC.

This clone was seen only once. This rearrangement joins TRBV5-4 to TRBJ2-7; tentatively, D is TRBD2 (6 bases). V was shortened by 3 bases and J by 3 bases, with 16 bases between the two germline ends. Germline CDR1 SGHNT, CDR2 YYREEE (reference sequence). This CDR3 contains 15 residues. The CDR3 loop is CASSSPRGLVYEQYF. Here the CDR3 DNA reads TGTGCCAGCAGCTCCCCGCGGGGTCTAGTCTACGAGCAGTACTTC.

This clone is a singleton in its sample. This chain connects TRBV29-1 to TRBJ2-1, with 11 bases that match TRBD2. This CDR3 region has 14 residues. Germline CDR1 is SQVTM and CDR2 is ANQGSEA. Trimming removed 3 bases from V and 8 bases from J; junction bases left unmatched: 6. The CDR3 region is CSVETSGAPDEQFF. CDR3 DNA sequence: TGCAGCGTTGAGACTAGCGGGGCCCCGGATGAGCAGTTCTTC.